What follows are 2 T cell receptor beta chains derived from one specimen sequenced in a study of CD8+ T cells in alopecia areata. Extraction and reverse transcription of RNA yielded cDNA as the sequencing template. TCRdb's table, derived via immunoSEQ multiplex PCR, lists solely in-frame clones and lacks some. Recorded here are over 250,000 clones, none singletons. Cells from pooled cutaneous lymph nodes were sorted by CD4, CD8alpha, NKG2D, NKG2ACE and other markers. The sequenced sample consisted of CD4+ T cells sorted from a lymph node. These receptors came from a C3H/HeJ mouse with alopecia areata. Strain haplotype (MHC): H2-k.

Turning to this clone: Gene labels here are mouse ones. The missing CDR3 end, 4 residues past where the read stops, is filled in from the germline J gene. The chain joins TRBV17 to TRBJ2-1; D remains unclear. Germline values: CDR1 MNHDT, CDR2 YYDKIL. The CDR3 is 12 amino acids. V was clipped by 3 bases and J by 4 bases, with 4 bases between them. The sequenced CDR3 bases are TGTGCTAGCAGTAGGAGGTATGCT. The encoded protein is CASSRRYA. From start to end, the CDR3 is CASSRRYAEQFF.

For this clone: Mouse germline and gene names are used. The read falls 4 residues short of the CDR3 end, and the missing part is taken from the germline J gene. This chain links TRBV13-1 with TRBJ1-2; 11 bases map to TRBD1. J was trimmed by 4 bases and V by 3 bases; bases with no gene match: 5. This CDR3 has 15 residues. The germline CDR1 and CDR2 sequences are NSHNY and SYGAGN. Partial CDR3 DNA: TGTGCCAGCAGTGGGACAGGGGGCTACGGCTCC. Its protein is CASSGTGGYGS. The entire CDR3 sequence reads CASSGTGGYGSDYTF.